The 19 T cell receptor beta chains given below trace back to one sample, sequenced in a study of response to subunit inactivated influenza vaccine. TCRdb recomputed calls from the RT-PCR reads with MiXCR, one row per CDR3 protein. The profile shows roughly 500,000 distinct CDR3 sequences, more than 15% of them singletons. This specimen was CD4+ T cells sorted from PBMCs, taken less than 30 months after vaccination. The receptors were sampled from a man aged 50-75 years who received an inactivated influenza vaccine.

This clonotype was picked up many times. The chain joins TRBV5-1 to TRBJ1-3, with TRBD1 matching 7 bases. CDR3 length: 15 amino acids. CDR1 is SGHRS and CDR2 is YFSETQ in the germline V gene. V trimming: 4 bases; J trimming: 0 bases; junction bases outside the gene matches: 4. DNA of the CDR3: TGCGCCAGCAGCCCGGGGACAGTCTCTGGAAACACCATATATTTT. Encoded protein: CASSPGTVSGNTIYF.

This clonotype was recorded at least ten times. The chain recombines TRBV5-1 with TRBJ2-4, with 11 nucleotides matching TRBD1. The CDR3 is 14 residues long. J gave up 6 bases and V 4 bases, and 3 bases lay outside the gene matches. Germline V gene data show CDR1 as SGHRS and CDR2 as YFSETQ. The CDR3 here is CASSLGQGVNIQYF. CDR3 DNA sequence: TGCGCCAGCAGCCTGGGACAGGGGGTAAACATTCAGTACTTC.

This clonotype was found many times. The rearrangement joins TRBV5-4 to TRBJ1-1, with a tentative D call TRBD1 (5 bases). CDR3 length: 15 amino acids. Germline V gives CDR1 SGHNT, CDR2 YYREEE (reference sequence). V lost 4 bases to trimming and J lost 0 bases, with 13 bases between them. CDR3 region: CASSQAGGMNTEAFF. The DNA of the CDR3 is TGTGCCAGCAGCCAGGCCGGGGGAATGAACACTGAAGCTTTCTTT.

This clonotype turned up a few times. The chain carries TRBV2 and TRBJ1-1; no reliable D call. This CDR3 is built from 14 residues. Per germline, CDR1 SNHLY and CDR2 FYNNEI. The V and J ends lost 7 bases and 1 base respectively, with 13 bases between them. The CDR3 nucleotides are TGTGCCAGCAAAGTCCCCCTAGGGAACACTGAAGCTTTCTTT. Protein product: CASKVPLGNTEAFF. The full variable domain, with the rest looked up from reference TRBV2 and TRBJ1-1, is EPEVTQTPSHQVTQMGQEVILRCVPISNHLYFYWYRQILGQKVEFLVSFYNNEISEKSEIFDDQFSVERPDGSNFTLKIRSTKLEDSAMYFCASKVPLGNTEAFFGQGTRLTVV.

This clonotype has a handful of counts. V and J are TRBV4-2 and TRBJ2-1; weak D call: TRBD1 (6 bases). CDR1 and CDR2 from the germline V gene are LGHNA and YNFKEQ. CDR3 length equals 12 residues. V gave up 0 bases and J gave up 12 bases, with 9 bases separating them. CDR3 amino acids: CASSQDLQGQFF. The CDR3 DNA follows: TGTGCCAGCAGCCAAGATCTACAGGGGCAGTTCTTC.

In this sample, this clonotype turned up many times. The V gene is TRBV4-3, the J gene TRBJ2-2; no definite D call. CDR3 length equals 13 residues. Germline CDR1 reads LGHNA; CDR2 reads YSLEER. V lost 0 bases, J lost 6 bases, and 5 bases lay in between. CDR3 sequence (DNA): TGCGCCAGCAGCCAAGAGCCCGCCGGGGAGCTGTTTTTT. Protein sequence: CASSQEPAGELFF.

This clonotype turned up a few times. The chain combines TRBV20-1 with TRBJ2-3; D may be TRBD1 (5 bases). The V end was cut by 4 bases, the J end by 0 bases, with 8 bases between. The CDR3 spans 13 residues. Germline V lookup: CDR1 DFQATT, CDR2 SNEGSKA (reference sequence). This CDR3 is CSAKGPSTDTQYF. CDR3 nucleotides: TGCAGTGCTAAGGGGCCTAGCACAGATACGCAGTATTTT.

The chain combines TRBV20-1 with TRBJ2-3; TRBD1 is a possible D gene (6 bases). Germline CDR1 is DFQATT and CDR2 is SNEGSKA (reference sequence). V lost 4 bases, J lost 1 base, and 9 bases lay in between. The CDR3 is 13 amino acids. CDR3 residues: CSAMGAGTDTQYF. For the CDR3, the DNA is TGCAGTGCTATGGGGGCGGGCACAGATACGCAGTATTTT.

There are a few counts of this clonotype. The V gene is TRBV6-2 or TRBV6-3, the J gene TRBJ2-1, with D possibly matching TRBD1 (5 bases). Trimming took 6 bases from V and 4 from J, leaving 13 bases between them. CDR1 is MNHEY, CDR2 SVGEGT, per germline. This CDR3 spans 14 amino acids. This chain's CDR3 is CASRRTNVYNEQFF. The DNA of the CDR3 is TGTGCCAGCAGAAGGACAAATGTTTACAATGAGCAGTTCTTC.

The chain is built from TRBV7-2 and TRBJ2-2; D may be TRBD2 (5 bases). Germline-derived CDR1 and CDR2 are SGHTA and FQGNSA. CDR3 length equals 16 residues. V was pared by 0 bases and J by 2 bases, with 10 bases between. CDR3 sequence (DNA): TGTGCCAGCAGCTTAGCCGGGAACTACAACACCGGGGAGCTGTTTTTT. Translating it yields CASSLAGNYNTGELFF.

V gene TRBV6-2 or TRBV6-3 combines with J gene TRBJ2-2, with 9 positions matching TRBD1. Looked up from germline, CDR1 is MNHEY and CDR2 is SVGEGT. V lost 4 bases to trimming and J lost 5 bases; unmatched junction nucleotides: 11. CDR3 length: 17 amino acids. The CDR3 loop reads CASSSGTGRSGTGELFF. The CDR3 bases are TGTGCCAGCAGTTCCGGGACAGGGAGATCGGGGACCGGGGAGCTGTTTTTT.

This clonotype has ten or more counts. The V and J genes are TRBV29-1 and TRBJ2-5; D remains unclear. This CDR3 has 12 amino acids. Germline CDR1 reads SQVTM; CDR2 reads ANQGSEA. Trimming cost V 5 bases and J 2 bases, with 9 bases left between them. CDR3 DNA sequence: TGCAGCGTTAAGGACGGACAAGAGACCCAGTACTTC. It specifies CSVKDGQETQYF.

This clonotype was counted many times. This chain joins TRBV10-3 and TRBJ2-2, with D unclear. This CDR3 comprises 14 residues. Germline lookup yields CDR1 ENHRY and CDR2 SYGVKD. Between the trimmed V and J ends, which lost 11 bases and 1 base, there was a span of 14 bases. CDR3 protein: CASRAAGNTGELFF. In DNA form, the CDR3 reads TGTGCCTCCCGTGCGGCCGGGAACACCGGGGAGCTGTTTTTT.

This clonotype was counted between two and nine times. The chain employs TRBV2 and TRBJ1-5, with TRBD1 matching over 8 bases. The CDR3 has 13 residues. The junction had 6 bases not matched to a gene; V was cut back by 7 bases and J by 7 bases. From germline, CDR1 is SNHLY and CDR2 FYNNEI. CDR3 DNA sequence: TGTGCCAGCACTGGACAGGGCCGACAGCCCCAGCATTTT. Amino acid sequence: CASTGQGRQPQHF.

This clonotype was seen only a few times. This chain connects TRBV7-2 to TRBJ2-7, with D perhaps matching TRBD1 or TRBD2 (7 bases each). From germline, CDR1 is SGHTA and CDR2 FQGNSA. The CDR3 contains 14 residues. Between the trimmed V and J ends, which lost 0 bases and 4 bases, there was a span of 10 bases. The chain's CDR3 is CASSLARGGYEQYF. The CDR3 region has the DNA TGTGCCAGCAGCTTAGCCAGGGGGGGGTACGAGCAGTACTTC.

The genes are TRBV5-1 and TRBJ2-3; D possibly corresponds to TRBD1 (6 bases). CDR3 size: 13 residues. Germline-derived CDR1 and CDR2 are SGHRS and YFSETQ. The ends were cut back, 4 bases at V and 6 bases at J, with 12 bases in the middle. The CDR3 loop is CASSLGTFDTQYF. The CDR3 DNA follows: TGCGCCAGCAGCCTCGGGACATTCGATACGCAGTATTTT.

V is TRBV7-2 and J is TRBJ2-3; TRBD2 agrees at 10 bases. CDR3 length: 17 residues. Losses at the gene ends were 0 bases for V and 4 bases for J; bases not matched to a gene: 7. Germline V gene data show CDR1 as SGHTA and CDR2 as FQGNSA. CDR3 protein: CASSLAPSGSGSDTQYF. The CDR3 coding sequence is TGTGCCAGCAGCTTAGCGCCTAGCGGGAGTGGCTCAGATACGCAGTATTTT.

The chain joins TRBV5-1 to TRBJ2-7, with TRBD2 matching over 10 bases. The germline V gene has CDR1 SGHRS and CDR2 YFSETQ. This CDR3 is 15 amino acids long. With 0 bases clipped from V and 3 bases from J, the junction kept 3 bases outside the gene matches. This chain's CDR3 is CASSLAASGSYEQYF. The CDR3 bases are TGCGCCAGCAGCTTGGCCGCTAGCGGGAGCTACGAGCAGTACTTC.

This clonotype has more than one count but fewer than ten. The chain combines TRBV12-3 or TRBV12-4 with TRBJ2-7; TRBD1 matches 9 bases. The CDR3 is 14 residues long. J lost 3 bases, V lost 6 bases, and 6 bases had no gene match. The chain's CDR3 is CASSHPGQGYEQYF. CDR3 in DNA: TGTGCCAGCAGCCACCCGGGACAGGGCTACGAGCAGTACTTC.